Following are 20 T cell receptor beta chains from one sample sequenced in a study of early T cells in non-severe SARS-CoV-2 infection. TCRdb reprocessed the 5' RACE reads with MiXCR, giving one entry per CDR3 protein. This table has 20,000 to 25,000 distinct CDR3 sequences, under 4.5% appearing once. Sequencing input: whole blood. The receptors were gathered from an adult who was a healthcare worker with PCR-confirmed SARS-CoV-2 infection or an uninfected control (not recorded which).

This sequence joins TRBV2 and TRBJ2-7; TRBD1 agrees at 7 bases. The CDR3 runs 15 residues. Unmatched junction bases numbered 12, after V lost 3 bases and J lost 7 bases. CDR1 is SNHLY and CDR2 is FYNNEI in the germline V gene. The CDR3 region is CASSEGEGALREQYF. The CDR3 DNA follows: TGTGCCAGCAGTGAGGGAGAGGGGGCCCTACGGGAGCAGTACTTC.

By sample fraction, this clonotype is medium-sized. This chain uses TRBV7-2 with TRBJ2-1; D is unclear. Trimming removed 5 bases at V and 2 bases at J, with 13 bases between. The CDR3 is made up of 15 amino acids. Germline-derived CDR1 and CDR2 are SGHTA and FQGNSA. DNA for the CDR3: TGTGCCAGCAGCCCGGATCGCATCGCCTACAATGAGCAGTTCTTC. The encoded protein is CASSPDRIAYNEQFF. The full variable domain, in which reference TRBV7-2 and TRBJ2-1 provide the parts outside the CDR3, is GAGVSQSPSNKVTEKGKDVELRCDPISGHTALYWYRQSLGQGLEFLIYFQGNSAPDKSGLPSDRFSAERTGGSVSTLTIQRTQQEDSAVYLCASSPDRIAYNEQFFGPGTRLTVL.

The gene calls are TRBV2 and TRBJ1-1; D gene uncertain. Trimming cost V 0 bases and J 5 bases, with 13 bases left between them. Germline V gene sequence: CDR1 SNHLY, CDR2 FYNNEI. The CDR3 loop spans 15 amino acids. CDR3 loop: CASSEARAEFTEAFF. The CDR3 DNA reads TGTGCCAGCAGTGAAGCGAGGGCAGAATTTACTGAAGCTTTCTTT.

This clonotype was recorded many times. The chain has TRBV7-2 and TRBJ2-7; 10 bases are a match to TRBD1. After removal of 3 bases from V and 2 bases from J, the junction contained 4 bases not matched to a gene. The germline gives CDR1 SGHTA, CDR2 FQGNSA. This CDR3 region has 15 residues. The CDR3 loop reads CASSFGTGATYEQYF. Here the CDR3 DNA reads TGTGCCAGCAGCTTCGGGACAGGGGCCACCTACGAGCAGTACTTC.

This chain connects TRBV5-8 to TRBJ2-2; no definite D call. The CDR3 runs to 14 residues. CDR1 and CDR2 from the germline V gene are SGHTS and YDEGEE. V gave up 3 bases and J gave up 1 base, with 7 bases separating them. DNA of the CDR3: TGTGCCAGCAGCTCAGATTTGAACACCGGGGAGCTGTTTTTT. Protein sequence: CASSSDLNTGELFF.

V usage is TRBV7-9 and J usage is TRBJ2-6, with D perhaps matching TRBD1 (6 bases). V was clipped by 2 bases and J by 0 bases, with 8 bases between them. Germline V CDR1 and CDR2: SEHNR, FQNEAQ (reference sequence). The CDR3 runs 16 residues. CDR3 protein: CASSLSGASGANVLTF. CDR3 in DNA: TGTGCCAGCAGCTTATCAGGGGCCTCTGGGGCCAACGTCCTGACTTTC.

This clonotype was picked up many times. The chain combines TRBV5-1 with TRBJ2-1; tentative D call: TRBD2 (5 bases). The ends were cut back, 0 bases at V and 9 bases at J, with 16 bases in the middle. Germline loops: CDR1 SGHRS, CDR2 YFSETQ. This CDR3 is built from 15 residues. CDR3 sequence reads: CASSLAPSLRSEQFF. CDR3 coding DNA: TGCGCCAGCAGCTTGGCTCCTAGCTTGAGGAGTGAGCAGTTCTTC. Filled out from reference TRBV5-1 and TRBJ2-1, the complete variable domain reads KAGVTQTPRYLIKTRGQQVTLSCSPISGHRSVSWYQQTPGQGLQFLFEYFSETQRNKGNFPGRFSGRQFSNSRSEMNVSTLELGDSALYLCASSLAPSLRSEQFFGPGTRLTVL.

The CDR3 DNA reads as TGCGCCAGCAGCCATGGGGGGGACAGCTCTGAAAAACTGTTTTTT. Amino acids: CASSHGGDSSEKLFF. V gene TRBV5-1 combines with J gene TRBJ1-4, with 7 bases identical to TRBD1. With 4 bases clipped from V and 7 bases from J, the junction kept 10 bases outside the gene matches. Per germline, CDR1 SGHRS and CDR2 YFSETQ. This CDR3 has 15 residues.

The rearrangement uses TRBV27 and TRBJ1-5; D uncertain. Trimming removed 2 bases at V and 4 bases at J, with 3 bases between. This CDR3 has 12 amino acids. Germline assignment: CDR1 MNHEY and CDR2 SMNVEV (reference sequence). The CDR3 nucleotides read TGTGCCAGCAGTTTAATAAATCAGCCCCAGCATTTT. Its translation: CASSLINQPQHF.

Ten or more counts support this clonotype. Compared with germline, one end of the junction differs, possibly owing to a read error. The rearrangement links TRBV18 to TRBJ1-5; 7 positions agree with TRBD1. Per the germline V gene, CDR1 is KGHSH and CDR2 is LQKENI. CDR3 length: 17 amino acids. This CDR3 is CASSAPSQGVRNQPQHF. CDR3 DNA sequence: TGTGCCAGCTCAGCACCAAGCCAGGGGGTACGCAATCAGCCCCAGCATTTT.

This chain joins TRBV27 and TRBJ2-3; tentative D call: TRBD1 (6 bases). V was pared by 3 bases and J by 0 bases, with 10 bases between. This CDR3 spans 15 amino acids. The germline CDR1 and CDR2 sequences are MNHEY and SMNVEV (reference sequence). CDR3 region: CASSFKGQSTDTQYF. DNA of the CDR3: TGTGCCAGCAGTTTCAAGGGACAAAGCACAGATACGCAGTATTTT.

Sample share makes this clonotype medium-sized. The J gene is TRBJ1-3, the V gene TRBV10-3; TRBD1 is a possible D gene (5 bases). The CDR3 has 13 amino acids. Per germline, CDR1 ENHRY and CDR2 SYGVKD. V gave up 6 bases and J gave up 2 bases, with 8 bases separating them. In DNA form, the CDR3 reads TGTGCCATCAGGGGGGGTCCTGGAAACACCATATATTTT. The encoded protein is CAIRGGPGNTIYF.

This clonotype was seen a handful of times. V usage is TRBV20-1 and J usage is TRBJ2-5; 14 bases fit TRBD2. Per the germline V gene, CDR1 is DFQATT and CDR2 is SNEGSKA (reference sequence). J gave up 5 bases and V 6 bases, and 11 bases lay outside the gene matches. This CDR3 region has 16 residues. For the CDR3, the DNA is TGCAGTGCCACGATCGGGACTAGCGGGGGTCAGGAGACCCAGTACTTC. Translated, it gives CSATIGTSGGQETQYF.

This chain links TRBV6-4 with TRBJ2-1; the D is unclear. CDR1 and CDR2 from the germline V gene are MRHNA and SNTAGT. With 3 bases removed from V and 0 bases from J, the gap between germline ends came to 6 bases. There are 14 residues in the CDR3. This CDR3 is CASSEDSSYNEQFF. The CDR3 DNA is TGTGCCAGCAGTGAAGATAGCTCCTACAATGAGCAGTTCTTC.

This clonotype came up many times. This rearrangement joins TRBV9 to TRBJ2-1, with D perhaps matching TRBD2 (5 bases). CDR3 size: 13 residues. The V gene lost 4 bases and the J gene lost 3 bases, with 8 bases spanning the gap. Germline loops: CDR1 SGDLS, CDR2 YYNGEE. The CDR3 bases are TGTGCCAGCAGCTCCCGGGACTACAATGAGCAGTTCTTC. Translated: CASSSRDYNEQFF.

This clonotype is judged medium-sized. J is TRBJ1-1 and V is TRBV18; 7 nucleotides agree with TRBD1. The junction had 6 bases not matched to a gene; V was cut back by 3 bases and J by 11 bases. The CDR3 loop spans 12 amino acids. The V gene's germline CDR1 is KGHSH and CDR2 LQKENI. The CDR3 protein is CASSPAGGSAFF. As DNA, the CDR3 is TGTGCCAGCTCACCGGCAGGGGGATCGGCTTTCTTT.

In its sample, this clonotype was seen many times. The chain has TRBV7-6 and TRBJ2-7, with no clear D. The V end was cut by 4 bases, the J end by 9 bases, with 19 bases between. The CDR3 is 14 amino acids. Germline lookup yields CDR1 SGHVS and CDR2 FNYEAQ. The chain's CDR3 is CASSSRSLETRQYF. As DNA, the CDR3 is TGTGCCAGCAGCTCCCGGTCTCTGGAAACACGGCAGTACTTC.

This clonotype was seen repeatedly, ten times or more. The chain has TRBV18 and TRBJ2-1; 9 bases are shared with TRBD1. The CDR3 is 15 residues long. Per the germline V gene, CDR1 is KGHSH and CDR2 is LQKENI. V trimming: 0 bases; J trimming: 7 bases; junction bases outside the gene matches: 4. CDR3 sequence: CASSPPRDRVNEQFF. For the CDR3, the DNA is TGTGCCAGCTCACCACCTAGGGACAGGGTAAATGAGCAGTTCTTC.

This clonotype was recorded at least ten times. This sequence joins TRBV12-5 and TRBJ2-1, with unresolved D. The CDR3 covers 11 residues. Germline V lookup: CDR1 LGHNT, CDR2 FRNRAP. Trimming stripped 5 bases from V and 5 bases from J, with 4 bases between. CDR3 nucleotides: TGTGCTAGTGGTGAAAACAATGAGCAGTTCTTC. Translating it yields CASGENNEQFF.

By proportion, this clonotype is medium-sized. The V gene is TRBV29-1, the J gene TRBJ2-7; 7 bases match TRBD1. This CDR3 contains 12 residues. J gave up 3 bases and V 7 bases, and 6 bases lay outside the gene matches. Per germline, CDR1 SQVTM and CDR2 ANQGSEA. The CDR3: CSARRQGYEQYF. Written as DNA, the CDR3 is TGCAGCGCTAGAAGACAGGGCTACGAGCAGTACTTC.